This T cell receptor beta chain was observed in a study of OX40 agonist ivuxolimab in advanced cancers. Study context: Patients were dosed intravenously with ivuxolimab at 0.01 to 10 mg/kg every 2 weeks. Study results and limitations: Averaged across samples, CD8+ T cells carried more expanded clones than CD4+ did.

To note about this clone: The antigen is unknown.

Some clones are missing from TCRdb's copy, which holds only in-frame ones; the method was immunoSEQ multiplex PCR. There are roughly 140,000 clones in the sample; roughly 92% occur only once, and around 0.28% lies in the top ten. Autoimmune disease history or systemic immunosuppression led to patient exclusion. The CDR3 sequence is 15 residues long. V lost 0 bases, J lost 5 bases, and 14 bases lay in between. CDR1 is SGHRS, CDR2 YFSETQ, per germline. Sequencing was performed on CD4+ or CD8+ T cells sorted from blood, taken in a trial of the OX40 agonist ivuxolimab. The V and J genes are TRBV5-1 and TRBJ1-1; D gene uncertain. The receptor was derived from an adult with an advanced solid tumor such as melanoma, head and neck, liver or kidney cancer. CDR3 sequence reads: CASSLGEVAVTEAFF. The CDR3 DNA is TGCGCCAGCAGCTTGGGGGAGGTTGCGGTGACTGAAGCTTTCTTT.